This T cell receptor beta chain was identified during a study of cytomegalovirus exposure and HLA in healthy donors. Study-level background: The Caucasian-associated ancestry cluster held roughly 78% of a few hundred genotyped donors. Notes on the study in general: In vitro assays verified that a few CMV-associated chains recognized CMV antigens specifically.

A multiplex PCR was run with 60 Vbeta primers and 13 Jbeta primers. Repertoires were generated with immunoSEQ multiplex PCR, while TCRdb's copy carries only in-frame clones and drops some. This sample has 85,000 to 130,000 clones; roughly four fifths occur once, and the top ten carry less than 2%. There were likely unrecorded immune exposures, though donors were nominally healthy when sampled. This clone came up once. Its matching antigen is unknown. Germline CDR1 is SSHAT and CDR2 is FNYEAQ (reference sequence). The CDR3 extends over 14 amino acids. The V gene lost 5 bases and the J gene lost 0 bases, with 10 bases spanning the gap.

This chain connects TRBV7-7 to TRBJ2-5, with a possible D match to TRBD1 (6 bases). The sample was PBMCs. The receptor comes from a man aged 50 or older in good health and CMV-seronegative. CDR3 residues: CASSPGTYQETQYF. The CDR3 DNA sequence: TGTGCCAGCAGCCCCGGGACATACCAAGAGACCCAGTACTTC.